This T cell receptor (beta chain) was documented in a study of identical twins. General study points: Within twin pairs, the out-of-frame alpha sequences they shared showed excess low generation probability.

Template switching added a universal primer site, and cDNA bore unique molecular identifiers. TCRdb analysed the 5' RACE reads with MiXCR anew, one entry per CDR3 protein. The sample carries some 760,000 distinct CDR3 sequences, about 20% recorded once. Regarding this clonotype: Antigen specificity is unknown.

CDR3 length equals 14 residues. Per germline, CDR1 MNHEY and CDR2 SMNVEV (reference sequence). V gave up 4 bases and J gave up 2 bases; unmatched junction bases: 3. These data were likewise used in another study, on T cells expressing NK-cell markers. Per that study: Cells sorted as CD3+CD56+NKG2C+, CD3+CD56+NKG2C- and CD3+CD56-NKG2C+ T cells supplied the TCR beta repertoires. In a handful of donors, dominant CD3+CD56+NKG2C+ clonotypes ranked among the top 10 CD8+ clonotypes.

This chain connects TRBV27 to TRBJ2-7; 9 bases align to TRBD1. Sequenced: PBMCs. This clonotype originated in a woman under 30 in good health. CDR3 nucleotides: TGTGCCAGCAGTTGGACAGGGGCCCCCTACGAGCAGTACTTC. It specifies CASSWTGAPYEQYF.